The 17 T cell receptor beta chains below all came from one sample that was sequenced in a study of T cells after yellow fever vaccination. TCRdb re-called the 5' RACE reads through MiXCR, storing one row per CDR3 protein. The sample contains 500,000 to 650,000 distinct CDR3 sequences, around 16% of which appear only once. Sequencing used PBMCs, obtained more than 4 days after the first yellow fever vaccination. Every receptor here comes from a young man who received the YFV17D yellow fever vaccine.

CDR3 coding DNA: TGCAGTGCTAGATCAGAAACGGGCACAGATACGCAGTATTTT. It encodes CSARSETGTDTQYF. The chain recombines TRBV20-1 with TRBJ2-3, with D uncertain. Trimming left V 2 bases short and J 1 base short, with 10 bases between. Germline V CDR1 and CDR2: DFQATT, SNEGSKA (reference sequence). CDR3 length equals 14 residues.

This clonotype was seen a handful of times. The chain recombines TRBV2 with TRBJ2-5, with D perhaps matching TRBD1 (5 bases). V lost 2 bases, J lost 10 bases, and 17 bases lay in between. CDR3 size: 14 residues. Per germline, CDR1 SNHLY and CDR2 FYNNEI. The CDR3 reads CASSEQGWVRGQYF. The DNA of the CDR3 is TGTGCCAGCAGTGAACAAGGCTGGGTTAGGGGCCAGTACTTC.

The table lists this clonotype with a few counts. The chain has TRBV12-3 or TRBV12-4 and TRBJ1-1; possible D gene TRBD1, 6 bases. This CDR3 spans 14 amino acids. Trimming removed 8 bases from V and 0 bases from J, with 13 bases in between. CDR3 sequence reads: CASRQGTLNTEAFF. For the CDR3, the DNA is TGTGCCAGCCGTCAGGGGACTCTGAACACTGAAGCTTTCTTT.

This clonotype was seen a handful of times. V and J are TRBV5-1 and TRBJ1-2; no clear D gene. The V end lost 3 bases, the J end lost 1 base, and 10 bases lay between the germline ends. The CDR3 extends over 14 amino acids. The germline CDR1 and CDR2 sequences are SGHRS and YFSETQ. The CDR3: CASSYDQVNYGYTF. CDR3 nucleotides: TGCGCCAGCAGCTATGACCAGGTTAACTATGGCTACACCTTC. The full variable domain, its missing parts supplied by reference TRBV5-1 and TRBJ1-2, is KAGVTQTPRYLIKTRGQQVTLSCSPISGHRSVSWYQQTPGQGLQFLFEYFSETQRNKGNFPGRFSGRQFSNSRSEMNVSTLELGDSALYLCASSYDQVNYGYTFGSGTRLTVV.

This clonotype occurred many times. V and J are TRBV5-1 and TRBJ1-2, with a weak D call TRBD1 (5 bases). Germline lookup yields CDR1 SGHRS and CDR2 YFSETQ. V was shortened by 0 bases and J by 4 bases, with 10 bases between the two germline ends. This CDR3 has 14 residues. Written as DNA, the CDR3 is TGCGCCAGCAGCTTGGGACAGAGTGGCTATGGCTACACCTTC. The encoded protein is CASSLGQSGYGYTF.

This clonotype was counted between two and nine times. The chain is built from TRBV6-2 or TRBV6-3 and TRBJ2-3; 7 bases agree with TRBD2. The CDR3 length is 16 residues. Trimming took 5 bases from V and 2 from J; bases not matched to a gene: 10. Germline V gene data show CDR1 as MNHEY and CDR2 as SVGEGT. CDR3 amino acids: CASSRDYLHLTDTQYF. CDR3 DNA sequence: TGTGCCAGCAGTCGGGACTACCTGCACCTCACAGATACGCAGTATTTT.

The rearrangement joins TRBV3-1 to TRBJ2-5; 11 positions match TRBD1. The ends lost 4 bases at V and 5 bases at J; junction bases unmatched: 9. Germline V gene lookup returns CDR1 LGHDT and CDR2 YNNKEL (reference sequence). The CDR3 totals 16 residues. The CDR3 sequence: CASSLGRDRGSETQYF. The CDR3 region has the DNA TGTGCCAGCAGCCTAGGAAGGGACAGGGGGTCGGAGACCCAGTACTTC.

This clonotype was recorded a few times. The chain has TRBV4-3 and TRBJ2-5; possible D gene TRBD2, 6 bases. Germline V CDR1 and CDR2: LGHNA, YSLEER. CDR3 size: 14 residues. Trimming stripped 0 bases from V and 5 bases from J, with 10 bases between. Here the CDR3 DNA reads TGCGCCAGCAGCCAAGACTCCCGGGGGGAGACCCAGTACTTC. Residues: CASSQDSRGETQYF.

This clonotype was counted at least ten times. The chain combines TRBV5-1 with TRBJ2-2; D is possibly TRBD1 or TRBD2 (5 bases each). The CDR3 runs to 14 residues. Trimming removed 0 bases from V and 4 bases from J, with 7 bases in between. CDR1 and CDR2 (germline): SGHRS, YFSETQ. The CDR3 DNA follows: TGCGCCAGCAGCTTGGCCGGGGCCACCGGGGAGCTGTTTTTT. It is translated as CASSLAGATGELFF.

This CDR3 is CASSLEGRPGNEQFF. The CDR3 DNA sequence: TGTGCCAGCAGTTTAGAAGGGCGACCCGGCAATGAGCAGTTCTTC. The chain joins TRBV12-3 or TRBV12-4 to TRBJ2-1; unclear D gene. This CDR3 is built from 15 residues. Deletions cut 1 base from V and 6 bases from J, with 13 bases between.

This clonotype was recorded a few times. Here the CDR3 reads CASSFLGTYEQYF. Written as DNA, the CDR3 is TGTGCCAGCAGTTTTCTGGGTACATACGAGCAGTACTTC. The chain uses TRBV27 and TRBJ2-7; D remains ambiguous. Trimming cost V 3 bases and J 4 bases, with 10 bases left between them. Germline assignment: CDR1 MNHEY and CDR2 SMNVEV (reference sequence). The length of the CDR3 is 13 residues.

Only a few counts were recorded for this clonotype. The chain has TRBV20-1 and TRBJ1-2, with D possibly being TRBD1 (6 bases). CDR1 is DFQATT and CDR2 is SNEGSKA in the germline V gene (reference sequence). The CDR3 contains 15 residues. The V end was cut by 4 bases, the J end by 0 bases, with 15 bases between. For the CDR3, the DNA is TGCAGTGCTAAGAGGTCAGGGGAGCCTAACTATGGCTACACCTTC. Translation: CSAKRSGEPNYGYTF.

The chain links TRBV5-4 to TRBJ2-2; D remains ambiguous. Germline lookup yields CDR1 SGHNT and CDR2 YYREEE (reference sequence). V shed 0 bases and J shed 6 bases, with 12 bases lying between them. The CDR3 spans 15 residues. The CDR3 DNA reads TGTGCCAGCAGCTTGGATGTAGGGCTGGCCGGGGAGCTGTTTTTT. Translating gives CASSLDVGLAGELFF.

This chain links TRBV4-1 with TRBJ2-7; perhaps TRBD1 as D (6 bases). With 6 bases removed from V and 0 bases from J, the gap between germline ends came to 15 bases. Germline-derived CDR1 and CDR2 are MGHRA and YSYEKL. This CDR3 contains 15 residues. The CDR3 DNA follows: TGCGCCAGCAGGAAGACCCCAGGGGTCTCCTACGAGCAGTACTTC. Its translation is CASRKTPGVSYEQYF.

CDR3 sequence reads: CASGALAGAQNEQFF. CDR3 DNA sequence: TGTGCCAGCGGGGCACTAGCGGGGGCACAGAATGAGCAGTTCTTC. This chain links TRBV6-2 or TRBV6-3 with TRBJ2-1; 11 nucleotides match TRBD2. CDR3 size: 15 residues. Germline V gene lookup returns CDR1 MNHEY and CDR2 SVGEGT. J lost 7 bases, V lost 8 bases, and 10 bases had no gene match.

This clonotype occurred a few times. The CDR3 DNA is TGTGCCAGCAGCTTAGCATTTGAGCAGTTCTTC. Amino acids: CASSLAFEQFF. J is TRBJ2-1 and V is TRBV7-9; D not certain. Germline V CDR1 and CDR2: SEHNR, FQNEAQ (reference sequence). V was clipped by 0 bases and J by 9 bases, with 3 bases between them. The CDR3 runs 11 residues.

The chain carries TRBV3-1 and TRBJ2-1; D might be TRBD1 or TRBD2, each matching 5 bases. There are 17 residues in the CDR3. V gave up 0 bases and J gave up 8 bases, with 20 bases separating them. The germline V gene encodes CDR1 LGHDT and CDR2 YNNKEL (reference sequence). CDR3 sequence (DNA): TGTGCCAGCAGCCAAGATACGGGGAACAGGTTTTACGATGAGCAGTTCTTC. Amino acids: CASSQDTGNRFYDEQFF.